This is a list of T cell receptor beta chains from one sample in a study of long-term antiretroviral therapy in people with HIV. Some clones are missing from TCRdb's copy, which holds only in-frame ones; the method was immunoSEQ multiplex PCR. The sample gives 35,000 to 45,000 clones, roughly four fifths of which show up once; 6.2% is in the top ten. Sequenced material: unsorted PBMCs, taken 1 year after starting antiretroviral therapy. The origin of the receptors is a man aged 18 to 35 with HIV. Both conserved end residues are part of each CDR3. A D gene is named only where the DNA matches it firmly. Part of the rows lack a size; the others show once, few, many or a class for expanded clones.

TRBV9	TRBJ2-7	NA	TRBD1	CASSPGQGPSYEQYF	TGTGCCAGCAGCCCCGGACAGGGGCCTTCCTACGAGCAGTACTTC
TRBV11-3	TRBJ1-2	NA	TRBD1	CASSFSGQAGYTF	TGTGCCAGCAGCTTCTCCGGACAGGCGGGCTACACCTTC
TRBV7-3	TRBJ1-1	NA	NA	CASSLGGELNTEAFF	TGTGCCAGCAGCCTCGGAGGAGAGTTGAACACTGAAGCTTTCTTT
TRBV6-4	TRBJ2-1	NA	NA	CASSDSEYNEQFF	TGTGCCAGCAGTGACTCAGAGTACAATGAGCAGTTCTTC
TRBV27	TRBJ2-7	NA	TRBD1	CASSLIGAGGSYEQYF	TGTGCCAGCAGTTTAATAGGGGCAGGGGGCTCCTACGAGCAGTACTTC
TRBV5-1	TRBJ1-4	NA	NA	CASSRDSEKLFF	TGCGCCAGCAGCCGCGACAGTGAAAAACTGTTTTTT
TRBV19	TRBJ2-1	NA	NA	CASSTGRGNEQFF	TGTGCCAGTAGCACCGGAAGGGGCAATGAGCAGTTCTTC
TRBV2	TRBJ2-1	few	NA	CAPQGGRYVDEQFF	TGTGCCCCTCAAGGAGGAAGGTATGTGGATGAGCAGTTCTTC
TRBV5-4	TRBJ2-7	NA	NA	CASSLDMSRPYEQYF	TGTGCCAGCAGCTTGGATATGAGCCGGCCCTACGAGCAGTACTTC
TRBV19	TRBJ1-1	NA	TRBD1	CASKPGQGDTEAFF	TGTGCCAGTAAGCCGGGACAGGGGGACACTGAAGCTTTCTTT
TRBV9	TRBJ1-5	NA	NA	CASSAGGGNQPQHF	TGTGCCAGCAGCGCAGGAGGGGGGAATCAGCCCCAGCATTTT
TRBV7-2	TRBJ2-1	NA	NA	CASSLAPGGGNEQFF	TGTGCCAGCAGCTTAGCGCCTGGTGGGGGCAATGAGCAGTTCTTC
TRBV6-5	TRBJ2-7	NA	NA	CASSFTIGVYEQYF	TGTGCCAGCAGTTTCACTATCGGGGTCTACGAGCAGTACTTC
TRBV5-1	TRBJ2-7	NA	NA	CASSLDNYEQYF	TGCGCCAGCAGCTTGGACAATTACGAGCAGTACTTC
TRBV6-4	TRBJ2-1	NA	NA	CASSDSEQSSYNEQFF	TGTGCCAGCAGTGACTCGGAACAGAGCTCCTACAATGAGCAGTTCTTC
TRBV12-5	TRBJ1-5	NA	NA	CASGLVQASNQPQHF	TGTGCTAGTGGTTTGGTACAAGCCAGCAATCAGCCCCAGCATTTT
TRBV5-6	TRBJ1-1	NA	NA	CASRETGENTEAFF	TGTGCCAGCAGGGAGACAGGTGAAAACACTGAAGCTTTCTTT
TRBV27	TRBJ1-2	few	NA	CASRGEGLYGYTF	TGTGCCAGCAGAGGGGAAGGGCTCTATGGCTACACCTTC
TRBV29-1	TRBJ2-1	once	TRBD2	CSAVSGGSYNEQFF	TGCAGCGCCGTTAGCGGGGGCTCCTACAATGAGCAGTTCTTC
TRBV5-1	TRBJ1-6	once	NA	CASSLVPGDSPLHF	TGCGCCAGCAGCTTGGTGCCAGGGGATTCACCCCTCCACTTT
TRBV18	TRBJ1-2	NA	TRBD1	CASSPRSTGKDYGYTF	TGTGCCAGCTCACCACGTTCGACAGGGAAGGACTATGGCTACACCTTC
TRBV28	TRBJ1-3	medium-sized	NA	CASETQGNTIYF	TGTGCCAGCGAGACTCAGGGAAACACCATATATTTT